These T cell receptor beta chains were read from a single sample in a study of T cell responses to AZD1222 COVID-19 vaccine. Sequencing was performed with immunoSEQ multiplex PCR; in TCRdb, only in-frame clones are kept and a portion is missing. The sample holds 200,000 or so clones, around 93% seen once. The material was peripheral blood, obtained on day 0 of AZD1222 vaccination. Receptor source: an adult in good health. The CDR3 runs from the conserved cysteine through the conserved F or W. The D gene is left open where the match is weak. Where a row states a size, it is once, few, many or the class of an expanded clone; other rows omit it.

j_gene	v_gene	len	d_gene	abundance	CDR3aa	CDR3nt
TRBJ1-2	TRBV19	15	TRBD1	-	CASSMRRGQDYGYTF	TGTGCCAGTAGTATGAGGAGAGGACAGGACTATGGCTACACCTTC
TRBJ2-7	TRBV28	17	TRBD2	-	CASQRTSGRSWTYEQYF	TGTGCCAGTCAGCGGACTAGCGGGAGGAGTTGGACCTACGAGCAGTACTTC
TRBJ2-3	TRBV28	17	-	-	CASSFPSGTLITDTQYF	TGTGCCAGCAGCTTCCCTTCCGGGACTCTAATCACAGATACGCAGTATTTT
TRBJ1-6	TRBV6-2/TRBV6-3	15	-	-	CASSPLGDYNSPLHF	TGTGCCAGCAGCCCCCTCGGGGACTATAATTCACCCCTCCACTTT
TRBJ2-1	TRBV9	18	TRBD2	-	CASSVALPGAGGYNEQFF	TGTGCCAGCAGCGTAGCCCTTCCGGGAGCGGGAGGTTACAATGAGCAGTTCTTC
TRBJ2-7	TRBV28	17	TRBD2	-	CASSSYPTSGSSYEQYF	TGTGCCAGCAGTTCCTACCCTACTAGCGGGAGCTCCTACGAGCAGTACTTC
TRBJ1-6	TRBV28	15	TRBD1	-	CASSSSGTGDSPLHF	TGTGCCAGCAGTTCCTCCGGGACAGGGGATTCACCCCTCCACTTT
TRBJ2-1	TRBV5-1	16	-	-	CASSLGQQGSYNEQFF	TGCGCCAGCAGCTTGGGACAGCAGGGCTCCTACAATGAGCAGTTCTTC
TRBJ1-2	TRBV6-5	14	TRBD1	-	CASSYSTGAPGYTF	TGTGCCAGCAGTTACTCGACAGGGGCTCCAGGCTACACCTTC
TRBJ2-7	TRBV5-4	13	-	-	CASSFDFSYEQYF	TGTGCCAGCAGCTTTGACTTCTCCTACGAGCAGTACTTC
TRBJ2-5	TRBV18	13	-	-	CASSPPSQETQYF	TGTGCCAGCTCACCCCCTAGCCAAGAGACCCAGTACTTC
TRBJ2-5	TRBV28	13	TRBD1	-	CASSRTGIETQYF	TGTGCCAGCAGTCGGACAGGGATAGAGACCCAGTACTTC
TRBJ2-7	TRBV5-6	14	TRBD2	-	CAIRASGRIYEQYF	TGTGCCATTCGTGCTAGCGGGAGAATCTACGAGCAGTACTTC
TRBJ1-3	TRBV4-2	18	-	-	CASSQVLREPTRGNTIYF	TGTGCCAGCAGCCAAGTCTTACGCGAGCCTACAAGGGGAAACACCATATATTTT
TRBJ2-7	TRBV4-2	14	-	-	CASSQGRKSYEQYF	TGTGCCAGCAGCCAGGGACGAAAATCCTACGAGCAGTACTTC
TRBJ1-5	TRBV15	13	-	-	CATSRYSNQPQHF	TGTGCCACCAGCAGGTATAGCAATCAGCCCCAGCATTTT
TRBJ2-2	TRBV7-6	16	TRBD2	-	CASSPPGEGGAGELFF	TGTGCCAGCAGCCCCCCGGGGGAGGGTGGGGCCGGGGAGCTGTTTTTT
TRBJ2-2	TRBV27	11	-	-	CASSSGGELFF	TGTGCCAGCAGTTCGGGGGGGGAGCTGTTTTTT
TRBJ2-1	TRBV7-2	13	-	-	CASSRGEWTKQFF	TGTGCCAGCAGCAGGGGGGAATGGACTAAGCAGTTCTTC
TRBJ2-6	TRBV9	20	TRBD2	-	CASSAEPLAGGNSGANVLTF	TGTGCCAGCAGCGCAGAACCCTTAGCGGGAGGGAACTCTGGGGCCAACGTCCTGACTTTC
TRBJ2-1	TRBV5-1	14	TRBD2	-	CASSPGTSPNEQFF	TGCGCCAGCAGTCCCGGGACTAGCCCCAATGAGCAGTTCTTC
TRBJ2-7	TRBV6-5	16	-	-	CASSYPRTPSSYEQYF	TGTGCCAGCAGTTACCCCCGGACACCAAGCTCCTACGAGCAGTACTTC
TRBJ1-2	TRBV6-5	13	-	-	CASRGELLYGYTF	TGTGCCAGCAGGGGGGAGTTACTCTATGGCTACACCTTC
TRBJ1-1	TRBV7-2	13	-	-	CASSSSPGAEAFF	TGTGCCAGCAGCTCAAGCCCGGGGGCAGAAGCTTTCTTT
TRBJ1-6	TRBV9	15	-	-	CASSNTSSYNSPLHF	TGTGCCAGCAGCAACACGAGCTCCTATAATTCACCCCTCCACTTT
TRBJ2-3	TRBV19	14	-	-	CASSAASSTDTQYF	TGTGCCAGTAGTGCAGCCTCTAGCACAGATACGCAGTATTTT
TRBJ2-2	TRBV19	16	TRBD2	-	CASSIAGGANTGELFF	TGTGCCAGTAGTATAGCGGGAGGTGCGAACACCGGGGAGCTGTTTTTT
TRBJ1-1	TRBV5-1	17	TRBD1	once	CASSLQGQGGGNTEAFF	TGCGCCAGCAGCTTACAAGGACAGGGAGGAGGGAACACTGAAGCTTTCTTT
TRBJ2-1	TRBV28	14	-	-	CASSGRTAYNEQFF	TGTGCCAGCAGCGGTAGGACGGCCTACAATGAGCAGTTCTTC
TRBJ1-5	TRBV27	15	TRBD1	-	CASSPGQGVGQPQHF	TGTGCCAGCAGCCCGGGACAGGGAGTCGGCCAGCCCCAGCATTTT
TRBJ2-1	TRBV9	13	-	-	CASSAGQFHEQFF	TGTGCCAGCAGCGCCGGACAGTTCCATGAGCAGTTCTTC
TRBJ2-3	TRBV29-1	10	-	-	CSVGGDTQYF	TGCAGCGTTGGCGGGGATACGCAGTATTTT
TRBJ2-1	TRBV11-2	14	-	-	CASSSLARSFGQFF	TGTGCCAGCAGCTCCTTGGCGAGGAGTTTTGGGCAGTTCTTC
TRBJ2-3	TRBV7-3	13	TRBD1	-	CASSLPGQGTQYF	TGTGCCAGCAGCTTACCTGGACAGGGGACGCAGTATTTT
TRBJ1-2	TRBV18	13	TRBD1	once	CASSRGGTGGYTF	TGTGCCAGCTCACGAGGGGGGACAGGTGGCTACACCTTC
TRBJ2-7	TRBV4-1	15	TRBD2	-	CASSSRLAGGPEQYF	TGCGCCAGCAGCTCCCGACTAGCGGGAGGACCCGAGCAGTACTTC
TRBJ2-7	TRBV27	15	-	-	CASSLTPDIAYEQYF	TGTGCCAGCAGTCTAACTCCGGATATCGCCTACGAGCAGTACTTC
TRBJ1-3	TRBV18	15	TRBD1	-	CASSQQQGSGNTIYF	TGTGCCAGCTCACAACAACAGGGGTCTGGAAACACCATATATTTT
TRBJ1-2	TRBV6-5	12	-	-	CASSYVQGGYTF	TGTGCCAGCAGTTACGTGCAGGGAGGCTACACCTTC
TRBJ2-3	TRBV20-1	10	-	once	CSALTDTQYF	TGCAGTGCTCTAACGGATACGCAGTATTTT
TRBJ2-2	TRBV28	16	-	-	CASSLYVGPNTGELFF	TGTGCCAGCAGTTTATACGTGGGGCCGAACACCGGGGAGCTGTTTTTT
TRBJ1-2	TRBV13	13	TRBD1	-	CASSYHRGQGYTF	TGTGCCAGCAGCTACCACAGGGGGCAAGGCTACACCTTC
TRBJ2-4	TRBV28	12	-	-	CASNTRVHIQYF	TGTGCCAGCAACACCCGAGTCCACATTCAGTACTTC
TRBJ2-1	TRBV29-1	13	TRBD1	-	CSATGSSYNEQFF	TGCAGCGCGACAGGGAGCTCCTACAATGAGCAGTTCTTC
TRBJ1-2	TRBV7-9	16	TRBD1	-	CASTKRTGAANYGYTF	TGTGCCAGCACCAAAAGGACAGGGGCGGCAAACTATGGCTACACCTTC
TRBJ2-7	TRBV5-1	14	-	-	CASSPEAASYEQYF	TGCGCCAGCAGCCCGGAGGCGGCCTCCTACGAGCAGTACTTC
TRBJ1-5	TRBV6-5	12	-	-	CASSSGSQPQHF	TGTGCCAGCAGCTCAGGGTCCCAGCCCCAGCATTTT
TRBJ2-1	TRBV27	15	-	-	CASSRGDTTYNEQFF	TGTGCCAGCAGTCGAGGGGATACAACCTACAATGAGCAGTTCTTC
TRBJ2-7	TRBV10-3	15	-	-	CATQGGAGSSYEQYF	TGTGCCACACAGGGCGGGGCGGGAAGCTCCTACGAGCAGTACTTC
TRBJ2-3	TRBV19	16	TRBD1	-	CASSPQRTGSPDTQYF	TGTGCCAGTAGTCCGCAAAGGACAGGGAGCCCGGATACGCAGTATTTT